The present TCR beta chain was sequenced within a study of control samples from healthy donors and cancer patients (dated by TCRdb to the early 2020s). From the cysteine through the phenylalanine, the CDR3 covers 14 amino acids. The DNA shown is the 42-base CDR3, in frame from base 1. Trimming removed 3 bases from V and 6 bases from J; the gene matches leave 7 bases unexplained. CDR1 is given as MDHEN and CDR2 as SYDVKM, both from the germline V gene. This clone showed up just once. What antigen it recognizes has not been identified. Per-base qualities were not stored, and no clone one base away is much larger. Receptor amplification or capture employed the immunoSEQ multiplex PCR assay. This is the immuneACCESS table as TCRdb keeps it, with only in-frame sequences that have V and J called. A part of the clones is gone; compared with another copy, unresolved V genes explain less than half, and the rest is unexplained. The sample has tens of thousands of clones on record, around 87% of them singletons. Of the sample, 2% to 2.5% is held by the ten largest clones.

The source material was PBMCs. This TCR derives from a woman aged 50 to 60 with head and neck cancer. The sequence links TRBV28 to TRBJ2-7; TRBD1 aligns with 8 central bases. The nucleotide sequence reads TGTGCCAGCAGTTTTATGGACAGGGTTCGCGAGCAGTACTTC. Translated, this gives CASSFMDRVREQYF.